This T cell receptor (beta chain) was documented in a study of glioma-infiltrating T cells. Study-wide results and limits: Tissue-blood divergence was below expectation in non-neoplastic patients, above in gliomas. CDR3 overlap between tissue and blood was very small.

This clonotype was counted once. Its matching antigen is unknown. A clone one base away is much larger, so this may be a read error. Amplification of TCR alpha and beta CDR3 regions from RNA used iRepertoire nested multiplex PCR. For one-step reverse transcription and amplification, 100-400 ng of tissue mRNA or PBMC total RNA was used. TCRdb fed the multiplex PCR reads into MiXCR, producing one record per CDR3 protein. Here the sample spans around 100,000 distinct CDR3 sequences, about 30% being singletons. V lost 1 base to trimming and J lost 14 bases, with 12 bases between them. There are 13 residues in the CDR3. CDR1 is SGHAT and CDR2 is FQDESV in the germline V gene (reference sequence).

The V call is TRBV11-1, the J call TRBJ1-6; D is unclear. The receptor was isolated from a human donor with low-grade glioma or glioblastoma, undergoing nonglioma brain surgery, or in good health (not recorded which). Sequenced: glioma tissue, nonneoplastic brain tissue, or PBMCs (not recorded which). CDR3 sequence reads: CASSLDGPSSLHF. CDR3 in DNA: TGTGCCAGCAGCTTAGACGGCCCCTCGTCCCTCCACTTT.